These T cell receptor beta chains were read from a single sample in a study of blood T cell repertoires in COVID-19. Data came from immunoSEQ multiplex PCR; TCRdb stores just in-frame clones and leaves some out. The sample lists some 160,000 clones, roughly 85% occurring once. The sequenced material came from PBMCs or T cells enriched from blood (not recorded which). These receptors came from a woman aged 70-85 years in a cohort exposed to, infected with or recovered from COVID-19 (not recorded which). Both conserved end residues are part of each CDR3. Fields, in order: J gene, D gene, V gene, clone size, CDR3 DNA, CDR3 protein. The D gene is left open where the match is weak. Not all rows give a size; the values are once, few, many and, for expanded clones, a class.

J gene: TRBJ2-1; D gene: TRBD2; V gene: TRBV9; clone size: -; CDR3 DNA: TGTGCCAGCAGCCCGGGGAGCGGTGCGGGAGTCGAGAACAATGAGCAGTTCTTC; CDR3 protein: CASSPGSGAGVENNEQFF
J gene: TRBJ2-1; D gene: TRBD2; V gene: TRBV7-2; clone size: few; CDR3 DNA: TGTGCCAGCAGCTTAGCGGCTAGCGGGAGTTACAATGAGCAGTTCTTC; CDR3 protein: CASSLAASGSYNEQFF
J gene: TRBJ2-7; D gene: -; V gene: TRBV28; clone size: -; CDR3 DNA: TGTGCCAGCCATGGGGCCACCCCCTCTCACGAGCAGTACTTC; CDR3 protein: CASHGATPSHEQYF
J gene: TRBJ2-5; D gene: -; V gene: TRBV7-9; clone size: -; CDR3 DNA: TGTGCCAGCAGCCGACAGCCTCAAGAGACCCAGTACTTC; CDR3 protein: CASSRQPQETQYF
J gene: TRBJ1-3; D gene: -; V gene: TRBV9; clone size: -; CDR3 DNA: TGTGCCAGCAGCGTAGGGGCCCTCTCTGGAAACACCATATATTTT; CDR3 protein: CASSVGALSGNTIYF
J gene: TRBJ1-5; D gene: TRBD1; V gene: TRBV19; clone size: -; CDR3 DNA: TGTGCCAGTAGTGGGACAGGGGGCAATCAGCCCCAGCATTTT; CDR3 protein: CASSGTGGNQPQHF
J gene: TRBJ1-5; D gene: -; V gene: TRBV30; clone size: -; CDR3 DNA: TGTGCCTGGAGTGTACGAGGGTGGGCAGTCGGGGATCAGCCCCAGCATTTT; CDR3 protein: CAWSVRGWAVGDQPQHF
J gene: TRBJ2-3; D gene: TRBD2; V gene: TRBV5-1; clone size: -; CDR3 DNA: TGCGCCAGCAGTTCGAGCGGGAGCCCCCCAGATACGCAGTATTTT; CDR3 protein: CASSSSGSPPDTQYF
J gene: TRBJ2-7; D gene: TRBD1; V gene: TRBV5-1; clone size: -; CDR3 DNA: TGCGCCAGCAGCCCAGGACAGGCCTCCTACGAGCAGTACTTC; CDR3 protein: CASSPGQASYEQYF
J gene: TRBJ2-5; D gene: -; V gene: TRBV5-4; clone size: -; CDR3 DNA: TGTGCCAGCAGCCCGGGGGGCATACTCCAAGAGACCCAGTACTTC; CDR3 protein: CASSPGGILQETQYF
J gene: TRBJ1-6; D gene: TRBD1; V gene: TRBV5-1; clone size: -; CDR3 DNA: TGCGCCAGCAGCATCACAGGGGGCATCTCCTATAATTCACCCCTCCACTTT; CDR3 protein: CASSITGGISYNSPLHF
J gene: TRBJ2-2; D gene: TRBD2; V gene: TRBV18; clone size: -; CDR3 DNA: TGTGCCAGCTCACCACCGGGACTAGCGGGGGCCGGGGAGCTGTTTTTT; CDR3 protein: CASSPPGLAGAGELFF
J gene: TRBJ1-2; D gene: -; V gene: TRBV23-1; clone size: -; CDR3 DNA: TGCGCCAGCAGTCAAAAGGGGGAGGGGATGTGCGGCTACACCTTC; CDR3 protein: CASSQKGEGMCGYTF
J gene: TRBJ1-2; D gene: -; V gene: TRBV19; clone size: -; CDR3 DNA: TGTGCCAGTACCGCGGGCGGCGGCTACTATGGCTACACCTTC; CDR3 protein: CASTAGGGYYGYTF
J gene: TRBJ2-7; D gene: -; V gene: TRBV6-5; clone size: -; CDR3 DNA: TGTGCCAGCAGTTACGGCCAGGGCCCCTCCTACGAGCAGTACTTC; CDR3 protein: CASSYGQGPSYEQYF
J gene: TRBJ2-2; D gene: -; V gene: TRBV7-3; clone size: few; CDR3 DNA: TGTGCCAGCAGCCCGCAGACAGGTCGCATCGGGGAGCTGTTTTTT; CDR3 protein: CASSPQTGRIGELFF